Listed below are T cell receptor beta chains from one sample, sequenced in a study of T-cell reconstitution after alpha-beta-depleted transplantation in children. TCRdb independently ran MiXCR on the PCR reads; one entry per CDR3 protein. The sample includes fewer than 1 million distinct CDR3 sequences, 15% to 20% of them seen just once. Specimen: PBMCs, mostly from graft donor cells, collected 360 days after TCRalphabeta/CD19-depleted stem cell transplant. The receptors come from a male patient younger than 18 who had a stem cell transplant for acute lymphoblastic leukemia, so the T cells may come from the graft donor. CDR3s include the opening cysteine and the closing phenylalanine or tryptophan. The D gene is left open where the match is weak. Some rows have no size entry. The others give once, few or many, or a class for an expanded clone.

len,v_gene,j_gene,d_gene,abundance,CDR3nt,CDR3aa
14,TRBV20-1,TRBJ2-3,TRBD2,few,TGCAGTGCTAGTAGGCGGGAGGGTCAAGATACGCAGTATTTT,CSASRREGQDTQYF
14,TRBV20-1,TRBJ2-7,TRBD2,.,TGCAGTGCTCTAGCGGGACACGCCCTTTACGAGCAGTACTTC,CSALAGHALYEQYF
17,TRBV20-1,TRBJ1-5,.,few,TGCAGTGCTACAGGGTTTGGTGGGGGGGTAGGCAATCAGCCCCAGCATTTT,CSATGFGGGVGNQPQHF
16,TRBV25-1,TRBJ2-1,.,.,TGTGCCAGCAGTGAATGGACTGGACTATCAATCGATGAGCAGTTCTTC,CASSEWTGLSIDEQFF
14,TRBV24-1,TRBJ1-5,.,.,TGTGCCACCAGTGATGCAGGGGCCAAACAGCCCCAGCATTTT,CATSDAGAKQPQHF
18,TRBV15,TRBJ2-1,TRBD1,few,TGTGCCACCAGCAGGCTGGGGACAGCGAGCCGCTCCTACAATGAGCAGTTCTTC,CATSRLGTASRSYNEQFF
15,TRBV9,TRBJ2-3,.,.,TGTGCCAGCAGCGTAGATCACCGAGACACAGATACGCAGTATTTT,CASSVDHRDTDTQYF
16,TRBV3-1,TRBJ2-1,TRBD2,few,TGTGCCAGCAGCCAAGCCCTAGCGGGAGGGGTTAATGAGCAGTTCTTC,CASSQALAGGVNEQFF
14,TRBV9,TRBJ2-1,TRBD2,.,TGTGCCAGCAGCCCCCGGACTAGGTTGTATGAGCAGTTCTTC,CASSPRTRLYEQFF
13,TRBV20-1,TRBJ1-1,TRBD1,.,TGCAGTGCTCCGGGACAGAGGAACACTGAAGCTTTCTTT,CSAPGQRNTEAFF
15,TRBV24-1,TRBJ1-1,TRBD1,.,TGTGCCACCAGTGAGGCCGGGACAGTCAACACTGAAGCTTTCTTT,CATSEAGTVNTEAFF
15,TRBV7-9,TRBJ1-1,.,.,TGTGCCAGCAGCCTGGACGAAACACTGAACACTGAAGCTTTCTTT,CASSLDETLNTEAFF
13,TRBV9,TRBJ2-3,.,.,TGTGCCAGCAGCGTAACCGTCGCAGATACGCAGTATTTT,CASSVTVADTQYF
15,TRBV11-2,TRBJ2-3,TRBD1,.,TGTGCCAGCAGCTCTGGACACCAGGGGGTTGGTACGCAGTATTTT,CASSSGHQGVGTQYF
13,TRBV20-1,TRBJ1-1,.,many,TGCAGTGCTAGACGCGGACGGGACACTGAAGCTTTCTTT,CSARRGRDTEAFF
12,TRBV24-1,TRBJ2-1,.,few,TGTGCCACCAGGGGGGTTGGCTATGAGCAGTTCTTC,CATRGVGYEQFF
15,TRBV21-1,TRBJ2-7,.,.,TGTGCCAGCAGCCCACCCGGACAGGGGGACTACGAGCAGTACTTC,CASSPPGQGDYEQYF
16,TRBV7-3,TRBJ2-1,TRBD2,.,TGTGCCAGCAGCTTAGACGGGACTAGCGGGAGAGAGGAGCAGTTCTTC,CASSLDGTSGREEQFF
13,TRBV7-2,TRBJ2-4,.,.,TGTGCCAGCAGAAAACCTAGCGAATCCATTCAGTACTTC,CASRKPSESIQYF
17,TRBV5-1,TRBJ2-1,.,few,TGCGCCAGCAGAACGGGACGTCCGCTAAGATACTACAATGAGCAGTTCTTC,CASRTGRPLRYYNEQFF
14,TRBV7-8,TRBJ2-7,.,.,TGTGCCAGCGCCACCTTTGGACGCACCTACGAGCAGTACTTC,CASATFGRTYEQYF
13,TRBV5-1,TRBJ1-4,.,once,TGCGCCAGCAGGGTCCAGCCGGGGGAAAAACTGTTTTTT,CASRVQPGEKLFF
15,TRBV27,TRBJ2-5,TRBD1,few,TGTGCCAGCAGTTTACGGCAGGGGGCGGAGGAGACCCAGTACTTC,CASSLRQGAEETQYF
14,TRBV10-3,TRBJ1-1,TRBD1,.,TGTGCCATCAGTGACCCAGGGGGGGCCACTGAAGCTTTCTTT,CAISDPGGATEAFF
15,TRBV12-3/TRBV12-4,TRBJ2-7,.,few,TGTGCCAGCAGTTTGGGTCTTAGTCCCGCCTACGAGCAGTACTTC,CASSLGLSPAYEQYF
16,TRBV7-9,TRBJ2-4,.,.,TGTGCCAGCAGCTTAGACTACCCAATAGCCAAAAACATTCAGTACTTC,CASSLDYPIAKNIQYF
15,TRBV12-3/TRBV12-4,TRBJ1-1,.,.,TGTGCCAGCAGTAAACATCTTTCGATGAACACTGAAGGTTTCTTT,CASSKHLSMNTEGFF
14,TRBV20-1,TRBJ2-2,.,many,TGCAGTGCTCCTAGCGTTGGGGAGACCGGGGAGCTGTTTTTT,CSAPSVGETGELFF
14,TRBV13,TRBJ2-6,.,few,TGTGCCAGCAGCCCCGGGCCTGGGGCCAACGTCCTGACTTTC,CASSPGPGANVLTF
15,TRBV2,TRBJ2-1,.,.,TGTGCCAGCAGGGTGGAGCTAGCGAACAGATATGAGCAGTTCTTC,CASRVELANRYEQFF
14,TRBV5-1,TRBJ2-7,.,.,TGCGCCAGCAAGTTCGGGGCGAGCTCCTACGAGCAGTACTTC,CASKFGASSYEQYF
13,TRBV7-9,TRBJ2-7,.,.,TGTGCCAGCAGCTTTGATCTTATCTACGAGCAGTACTTC,CASSFDLIYEQYF
14,TRBV12-3/TRBV12-4,TRBJ2-1,.,few,TGTGCCAGCAGCTGGGACTTTGACGGCAATGAGCAGTTCTTC,CASSWDFDGNEQFF
16,TRBV29-1,TRBJ1-1,TRBD1,.,TGCAGCGTCGTCCCGGGACAGGGTTGGATGAACACTGAAGCTTTCTTT,CSVVPGQGWMNTEAFF
16,TRBV7-6,TRBJ1-5,.,many,TGTGCCAGCAGCTTAGGATCGGGACCGAGCAATCAGCCCCAGCATTTT,CASSLGSGPSNQPQHF
15,TRBV7-3,TRBJ2-5,.,.,TGTGCCAGCAGCGAGAGGAAGGGGATACGAGAGACCCAGTACTTC,CASSERKGIRETQYF
15,TRBV7-9,TRBJ2-7,.,.,TGTGCCAGCAGCTCCACCCCACGAACAACCTACGAGCAGTACTTC,CASSSTPRTTYEQYF
14,TRBV19,TRBJ1-1,.,.,TGTGCCAGTAGTATAATCGCTATCGGCACTGAAGCTTTCTTT,CASSIIAIGTEAFF
18,TRBV2,TRBJ1-2,.,.,TGTGCCAGCAGTGAAGCAGCGGAGACAGAAACCACTAACTATGGCTACACCTTC,CASSEAAETETTNYGYTF
16,TRBV9,TRBJ2-6,.,many,TGTGCCAGCACCCGAGGGAGGGGGACCGGGGCCAACGTCCTGACTTTC,CASTRGRGTGANVLTF
14,TRBV9,TRBJ2-7,.,.,TGTGCCAGCAGTCTAGCCGGGATCGACTACGAGCAGTACTTC,CASSLAGIDYEQYF
15,TRBV3-1,TRBJ2-1,.,few,TGTGCCAGCAGCGTCCGACTAGTCCGGAGCAATGAGCAGTTCTTC,CASSVRLVRSNEQFF
16,TRBV5-1,TRBJ2-7,.,few,TGCGCCAGCAGCTTGGGGGCCAGCGGAGTTTCCTACGAGCAGTACTTC,CASSLGASGVSYEQYF
15,TRBV3-1,TRBJ2-5,.,.,TGTGCCAGCAGCCAAGATCTTCGGTTGCAAGAGACCCAGTACTTC,CASSQDLRLQETQYF
14,TRBV20-1,TRBJ1-5,.,few,TGCAGTGCTAGAGCCGGGGCAGGGGATCAGCCCCAGCATTTT,CSARAGAGDQPQHF
16,TRBV5-1,TRBJ2-2,TRBD1,few,TGCGCCAGCAGCCAGACCTCGGGACAGGGGGCCGGGGAGCTGTTTTTT,CASSQTSGQGAGELFF
16,TRBV4-2,TRBJ2-2,.,.,TGTGCCAGCAGCCAACGGACCTTGCGTGAAATCGGGGAGCTGTTTTTT,CASSQRTLREIGELFF
14,TRBV5-1,TRBJ1-6,.,few,TGCGCCAGCAGCTTGAAATGGGGACAAAAGCCCCTCCACTTT,CASSLKWGQKPLHF
14,TRBV25-1,TRBJ2-1,TRBD2,few,TGTGCCAGCAGTACTAGCGGGAGGGCCTATGAGCAGTTCTTC,CASSTSGRAYEQFF
18,TRBV7-6,TRBJ1-1,.,.,TGTGCCAGCAGCTTAGGATCGGGCACGGGGGGCTCCGACACTGAAGCTTTCTTT,CASSLGSGTGGSDTEAFF
13,TRBV25-1,TRBJ1-1,.,few,TGTGCCAGCAGTGAAATAGGGCCCCTTGAAGCTTTCTTT,CASSEIGPLEAFF